This T cell receptor beta chain appears in the sequencing data of a study of TET2 disruption in CD19-targeted CAR T cells. Comments on this clone: Its antigen remains unknown. The read is 3 residues too short to cover the CDR3 end, so that end is filled in from the germline J gene. In the same sample, other DNA sequences code for this CDR3.

V gave up 3 bases and J gave up 0 bases; unmatched junction bases: 8. CDR1 DFQATT and CDR2 SNEGSKA come from the germline V gene (reference sequence). The CDR3 has 15 residues. Regarding treatment: autologous CTL019 cells: CD19 CAR with 4-1BB and CD3 zeta domains. Sequencing was performed with immunoSEQ multiplex PCR; in TCRdb, only in-frame clones are kept and a portion is missing. The repertoire table contains tens of thousands of clones. The V and J genes are TRBV20-1 and TRBJ2-7, with 7 bases that match TRBD1. The source is a man between 65 and 85 years old with chronic lymphocytic leukemia. Sample: CD8- CAR+ T cells sorted from cultured blood T cells, taken for CD19 CAR T cell therapy. Subset given: CD8-negative CAR-positive T cells from the infusion product. The CDR3 reads CSASSGQRSSYEQYF. CDR3 DNA (partial): TGCAGTGCTAGTTCGGGACAGAGAAGCTCCTACGAG.